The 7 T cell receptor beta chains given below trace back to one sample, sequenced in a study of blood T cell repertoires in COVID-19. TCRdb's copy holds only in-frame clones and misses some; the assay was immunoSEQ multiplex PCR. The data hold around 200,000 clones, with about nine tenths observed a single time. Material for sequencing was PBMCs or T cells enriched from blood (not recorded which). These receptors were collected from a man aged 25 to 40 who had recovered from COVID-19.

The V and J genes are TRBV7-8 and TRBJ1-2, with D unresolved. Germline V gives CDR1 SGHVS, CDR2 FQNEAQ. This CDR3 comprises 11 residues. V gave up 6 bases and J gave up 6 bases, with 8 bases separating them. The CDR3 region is CASSHKDGYTF. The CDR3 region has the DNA TGTGCCAGCAGTCACAAAGATGGCTACACCTTC.

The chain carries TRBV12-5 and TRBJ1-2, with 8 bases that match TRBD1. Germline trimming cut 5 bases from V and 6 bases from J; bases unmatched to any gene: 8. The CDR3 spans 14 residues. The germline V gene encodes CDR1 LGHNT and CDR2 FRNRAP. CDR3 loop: CASGSGQGGHGYTF. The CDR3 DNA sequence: TGTGCTAGTGGTAGCGGACAGGGCGGGCATGGCTACACCTTC.

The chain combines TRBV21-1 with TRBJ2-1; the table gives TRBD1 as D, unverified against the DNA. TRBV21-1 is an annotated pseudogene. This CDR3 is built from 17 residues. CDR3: CASSKARDRDSYNEQFF. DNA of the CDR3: TGTGCCAGCAGCAAGGCCAGGGACAGGGACTCCTACAATGAGCAGTTCTTC.

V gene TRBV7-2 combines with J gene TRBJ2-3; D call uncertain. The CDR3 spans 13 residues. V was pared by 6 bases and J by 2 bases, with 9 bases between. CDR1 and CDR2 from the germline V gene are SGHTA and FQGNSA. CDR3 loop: CASSFLYTDTQYF. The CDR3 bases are TGTGCCAGCAGTTTTCTGTACACAGATACGCAGTATTTT.

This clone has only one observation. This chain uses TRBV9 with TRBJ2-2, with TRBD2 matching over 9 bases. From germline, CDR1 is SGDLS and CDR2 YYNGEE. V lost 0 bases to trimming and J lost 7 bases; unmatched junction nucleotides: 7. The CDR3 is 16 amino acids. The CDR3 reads CASSVAGGGASGELFF. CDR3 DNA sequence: TGTGCCAGCAGCGTAGCTGGCGGGGGGGCGAGCGGGGAGCTGTTTTTT.

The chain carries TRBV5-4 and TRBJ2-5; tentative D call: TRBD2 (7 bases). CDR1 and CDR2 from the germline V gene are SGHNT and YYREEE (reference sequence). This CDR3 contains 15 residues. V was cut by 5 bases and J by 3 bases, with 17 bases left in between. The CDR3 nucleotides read TGTGCCAGCAGGGGGGGGCTAGCGGTCGAAGAGACCCAGTACTTC. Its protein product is CASRGGLAVEETQYF. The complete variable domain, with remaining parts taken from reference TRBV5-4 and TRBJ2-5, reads ETGVTQSPTHLIKTRGQQVTLRCSSQSGHNTVSWYQQALGQGPQFIFQYYREEENGRGNFPPRFSGLQFPNYSSELNVNALELDDSALYLCASRGGLAVEETQYFGPGTRLLVL.

CDR3 in amino acids: CASSIAQGAKGNTIYF. Here the CDR3 DNA reads TGTGCCAGTAGTATAGCCCAGGGGGCGAAGGGAAACACCATATATTTT. This chain links TRBV19 with TRBJ1-3; 8 nucleotides agree with TRBD1. V shed 1 base, J shed 4 bases, and the junction held 6 bases outside the gene matches. CDR3 length: 16 residues. Germline V gene lookup returns CDR1 LNHDA and CDR2 SQIVND (reference sequence).